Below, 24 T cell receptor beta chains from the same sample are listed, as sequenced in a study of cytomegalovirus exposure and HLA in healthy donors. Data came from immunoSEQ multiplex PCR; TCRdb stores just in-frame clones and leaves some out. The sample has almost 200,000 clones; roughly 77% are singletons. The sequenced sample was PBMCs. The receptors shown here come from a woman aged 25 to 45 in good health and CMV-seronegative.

This CDR3 is CSVGQGNYGYTF. The CDR3 nucleotides are TGCAGCGTGGGGCAGGGAAACTATGGCTACACCTTC. This chain links TRBV29-1 with TRBJ1-2, with D perhaps matching TRBD1 (5 bases). CDR1 SQVTM and CDR2 ANQGSEA come from the germline V gene. V lost 6 bases and J lost 2, with 10 bases in between. This CDR3 contains 12 residues.

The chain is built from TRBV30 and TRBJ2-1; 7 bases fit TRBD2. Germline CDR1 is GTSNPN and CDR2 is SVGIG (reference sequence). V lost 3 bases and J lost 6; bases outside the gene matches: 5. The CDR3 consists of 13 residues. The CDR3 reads CAWSEAGLNEQFF. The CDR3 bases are TGTGCCTGGAGCGAAGCGGGGCTCAATGAGCAGTTCTTC.

The CDR3 DNA sequence: TGTGCCAGTAGTGGAACAGGGGGCCACGAGCAGTACTTC. As protein: CASSGTGGHEQYF. This chain uses TRBV19 with TRBJ2-7; 9 bases align to TRBD1. The germline CDR1 and CDR2 sequences are LNHDA and SQIVND (reference sequence). The CDR3 sequence is 13 residues long. Trimming removed 5 bases from V and 5 bases from J; junction bases left unmatched: 4.

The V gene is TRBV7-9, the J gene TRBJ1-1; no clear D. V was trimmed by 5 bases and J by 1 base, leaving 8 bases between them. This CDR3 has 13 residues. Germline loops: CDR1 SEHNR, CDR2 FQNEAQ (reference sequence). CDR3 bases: TGTGCCAGCAGCCTTCAGGCGAACACTGAAGCTTTCTTT. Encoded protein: CASSLQANTEAFF.

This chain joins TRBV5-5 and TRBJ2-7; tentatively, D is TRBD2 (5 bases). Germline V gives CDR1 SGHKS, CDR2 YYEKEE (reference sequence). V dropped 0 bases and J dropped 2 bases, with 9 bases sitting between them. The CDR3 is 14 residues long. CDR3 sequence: CASSLVRGTYEQYF. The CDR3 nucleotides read TGTGCCAGCAGCTTGGTTCGGGGAACCTACGAGCAGTACTTC.

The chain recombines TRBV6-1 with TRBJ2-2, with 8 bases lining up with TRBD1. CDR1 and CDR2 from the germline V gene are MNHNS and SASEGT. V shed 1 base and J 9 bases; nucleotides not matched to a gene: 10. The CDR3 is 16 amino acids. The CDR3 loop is CASSEGDRLFFWELFF. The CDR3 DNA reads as TGTGCCAGCAGTGAAGGGGACAGGCTTTTCTTCTGGGAGCTGTTTTTT.

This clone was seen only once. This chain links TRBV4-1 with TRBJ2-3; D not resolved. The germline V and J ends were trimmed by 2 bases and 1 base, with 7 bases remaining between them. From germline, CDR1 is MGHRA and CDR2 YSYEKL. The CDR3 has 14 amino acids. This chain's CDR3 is CASSQNSRTDTQYF. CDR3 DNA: TGCGCCAGCAGCCAAAACTCCCGCACAGATACGCAGTATTTT.

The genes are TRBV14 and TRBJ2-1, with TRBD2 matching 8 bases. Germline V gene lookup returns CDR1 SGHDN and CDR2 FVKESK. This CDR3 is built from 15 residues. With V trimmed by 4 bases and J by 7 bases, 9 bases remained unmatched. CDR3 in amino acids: CASSPLTSGWNEQFF. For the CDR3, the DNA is TGTGCCAGCAGCCCGCTTACTAGCGGTTGGAATGAGCAGTTCTTC.

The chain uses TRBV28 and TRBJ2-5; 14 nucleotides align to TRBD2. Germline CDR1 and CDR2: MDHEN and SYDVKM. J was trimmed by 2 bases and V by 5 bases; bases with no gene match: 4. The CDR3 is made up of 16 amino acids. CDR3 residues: CASSPGTSGGQETQYF. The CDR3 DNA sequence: TGTGCCAGCAGTCCAGGGACTAGCGGGGGTCAAGAGACCCAGTACTTC.

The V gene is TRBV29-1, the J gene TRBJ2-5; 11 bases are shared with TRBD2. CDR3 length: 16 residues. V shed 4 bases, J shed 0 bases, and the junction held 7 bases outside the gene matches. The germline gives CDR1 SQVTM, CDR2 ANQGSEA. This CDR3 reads CSVGSPGLADQETQYF. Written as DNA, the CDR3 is TGCAGCGTTGGAAGCCCGGGACTAGCGGACCAAGAGACCCAGTACTTC.

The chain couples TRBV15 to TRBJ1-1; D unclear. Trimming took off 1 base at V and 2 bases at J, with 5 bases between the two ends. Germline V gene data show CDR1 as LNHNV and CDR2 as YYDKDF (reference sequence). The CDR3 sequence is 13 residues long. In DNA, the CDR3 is TGTGCCACCAGCAGAGCGGGTAACACTGAAGCTTTCTTT. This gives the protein CATSRAGNTEAFF.

The CDR3 DNA reads as TGTGCCAGCAGTTACTCGATGGGCCTAAATGGAAACACCATATATTTT. Its protein is CASSYSMGLNGNTIYF. The J gene is TRBJ1-3, the V gene TRBV6-5; the D is unclear. Trimming cost V 0 bases and J 3 bases, with 12 bases left between them. The V gene's germline CDR1 is MNHEY and CDR2 SVGAGI. The CDR3 spans 16 residues.

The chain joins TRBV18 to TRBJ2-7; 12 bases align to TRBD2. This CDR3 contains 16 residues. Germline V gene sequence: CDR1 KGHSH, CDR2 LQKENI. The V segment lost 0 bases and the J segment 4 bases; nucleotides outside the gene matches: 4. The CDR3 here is CASSPPSSGRGYEQYF. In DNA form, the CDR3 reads TGTGCCAGCTCACCACCTTCTAGCGGGAGGGGGTACGAGCAGTACTTC.

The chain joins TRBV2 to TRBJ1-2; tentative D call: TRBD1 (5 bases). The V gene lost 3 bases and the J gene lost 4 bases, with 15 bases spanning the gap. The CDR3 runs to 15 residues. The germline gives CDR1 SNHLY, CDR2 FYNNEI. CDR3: CASSDRFRQSYGYTF. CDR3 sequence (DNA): TGTGCCAGCAGTGATAGGTTCCGACAGTCCTATGGCTACACCTTC.

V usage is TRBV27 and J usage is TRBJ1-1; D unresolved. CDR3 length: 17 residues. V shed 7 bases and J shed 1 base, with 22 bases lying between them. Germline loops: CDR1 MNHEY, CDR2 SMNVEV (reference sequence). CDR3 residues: CASKKPNSRRGNTEAFF. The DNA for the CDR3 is TGTGCCAGCAAAAAGCCAAACTCGAGGCGGGGGAACACTGAAGCTTTCTTT.

The CDR3 sequence is CASSGRTGTSYEQYF. DNA of the CDR3: TGTGCCAGCAGTGGCCGGACAGGTACCTCCTACGAGCAGTACTTC. The chain joins TRBV25-1 to TRBJ2-7; 7 bases line up with TRBD1. Germline V CDR1 and CDR2: MGHDK, SYGVNS. V was clipped by 4 bases and J by 0 bases; unmatched bases: 6. CDR3 length: 15 residues.

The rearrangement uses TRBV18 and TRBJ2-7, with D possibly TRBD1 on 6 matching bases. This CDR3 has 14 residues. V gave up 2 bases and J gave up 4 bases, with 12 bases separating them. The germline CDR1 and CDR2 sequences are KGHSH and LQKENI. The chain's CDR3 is CASSPARGGYEQYF. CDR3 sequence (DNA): TGTGCCAGCTCACCAGCCAGGGGCGGTTACGAGCAGTACTTC.

CDR3 sequence (DNA): TGCGCCAGCAGCTTGCTAAACGGTGGGGAGCTGTTTTTT. It translates to CASSLLNGGELFF. The rearrangement joins TRBV5-1 to TRBJ2-2; D is undetermined. The V gene lost 1 base and the J gene lost 8 bases, with 9 bases spanning the gap. This CDR3 has 13 residues. The V gene's germline CDR1 is SGHRS and CDR2 YFSETQ. Together with reference TRBV5-1 and TRBJ2-2, the CDR3 gives the full variable domain: KAGVTQTPRYLIKTRGQQVTLSCSPISGHRSVSWYQQTPGQGLQFLFEYFSETQRNKGNFPGRFSGRQFSNSRSEMNVSTLELGDSALYLCASSLLNGGELFFGEGSRLTVL.

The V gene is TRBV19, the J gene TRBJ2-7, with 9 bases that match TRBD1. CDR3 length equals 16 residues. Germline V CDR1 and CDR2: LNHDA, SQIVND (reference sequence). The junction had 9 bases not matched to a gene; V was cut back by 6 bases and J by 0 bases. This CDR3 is CASRGQGAHNSYEQYF. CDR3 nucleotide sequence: TGTGCCAGTAGGGGACAGGGTGCCCACAACTCCTACGAGCAGTACTTC.

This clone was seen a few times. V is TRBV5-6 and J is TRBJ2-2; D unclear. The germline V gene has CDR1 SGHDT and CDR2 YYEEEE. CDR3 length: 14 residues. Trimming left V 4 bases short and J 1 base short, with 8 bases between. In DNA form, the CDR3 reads TGTGCCAGCAGCATCCTTTGGAACACCGGGGAGCTGTTTTTT. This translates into CASSILWNTGELFF.

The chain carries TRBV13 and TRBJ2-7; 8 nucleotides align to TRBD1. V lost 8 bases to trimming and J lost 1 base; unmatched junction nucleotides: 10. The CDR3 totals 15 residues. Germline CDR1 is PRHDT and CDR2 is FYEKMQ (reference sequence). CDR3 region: CASGEGNRGSYEQYF. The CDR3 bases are TGTGCCAGCGGCGAGGGGAACAGGGGGTCCTACGAGCAGTACTTC.

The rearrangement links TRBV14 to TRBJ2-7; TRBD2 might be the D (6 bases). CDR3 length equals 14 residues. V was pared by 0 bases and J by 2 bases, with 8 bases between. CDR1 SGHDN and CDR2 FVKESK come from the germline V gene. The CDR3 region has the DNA TGTGCCAGCAGCCAAGATATAGCGGCCTACGAGCAGTACTTC. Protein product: CASSQDIAAYEQYF.

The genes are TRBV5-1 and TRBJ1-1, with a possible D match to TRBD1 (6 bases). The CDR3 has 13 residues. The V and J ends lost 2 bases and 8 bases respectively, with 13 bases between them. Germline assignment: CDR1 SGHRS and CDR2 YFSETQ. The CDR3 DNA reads TGCGCCAGCAGCTTCGGACAGTCTAGGGAAGCTTTCTTT. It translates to CASSFGQSREAFF.

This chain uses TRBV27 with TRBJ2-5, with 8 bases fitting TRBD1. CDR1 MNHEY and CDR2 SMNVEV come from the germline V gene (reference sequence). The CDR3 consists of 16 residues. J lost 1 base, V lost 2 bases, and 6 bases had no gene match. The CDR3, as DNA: TGTGCCAGCAGTTTAGTGCAGGGGGCGGCCCAAGAGACCCAGTACTTC. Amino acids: CASSLVQGAAQETQYF.